The clone carrying this T cell receptor (beta chain) appeared many times. Its antigen is still unknown. Read coverage stops 3 residues before the CDR3 terminus; the germline J gene supplies the remainder. Patients and controls were mostly of Caucasian heritage. This sample stems from a study of T cell clonality in common variable immunodeficiency. V lost 4 bases, J lost 0 bases, and 8 bases lay in between. The length of the CDR3 is 14 residues. CDR1 and CDR2 from the germline V gene are SGHRS and YFSETQ. General study results and limits: Reportedly, TCR beta sequences from common variable immunodeficiency showed fewer deletions and N-nucleotide insertions. Compared with controls, CVID subjects had fewer shared TCRbeta clones.

The repertoire was sequenced with immunoSEQ multiplex PCR; TCRdb's copy has only in-frame clones and lacks some. This sample carries some 33,000 clones, none of them present only once. The sample was peripheral blood mononuclear cells. The chain employs TRBV5-1 and TRBJ1-3; D gene ambiguous. The sequence was collected from a person between 18 and 75 years old in good health. Partial CDR3 DNA: TGCGCCAGCAGCCCCCAGGTCTCTGGAAACACC. Its protein is CASSPQVSGNT. The CDR3 in its entirety is CASSPQVSGNTIYF. The full variable domain, in which reference TRBV5-1 and TRBJ1-3 provide the parts outside the CDR3, is KAGVTQTPRYLIKTRGQQVTLSCSPISGHRSVSWYQQTPGQGLQFLFEYFSETQRNKGNFPGRFSGRQFSNSRSEMNVSTLELGDSALYLCASSPQVSGNTIYFGEGSWLTVV.